This T cell receptor beta chain originates from a study of blood T cell repertoires in COVID-19. Assay used: immunoSEQ multiplex PCR; TCRdb lists only in-frame clones, some missing. The sample holds 370,000 or so clones, around 87% seen once. Cohort 3 recovered donors had two negative PCRs, clearance, or symptom resolution. The CDR3 consists of 13 residues. CDR1 WNHNN and CDR2 SYGVQD come from the germline V gene (reference sequence). The trim removed 6 bases at V and 5 bases at J, leaving 6 bases unmatched. V is TRBV10-1 and J is TRBJ1-1; 7 bases match TRBD1. The sequence derives from a man aged 25-45 years who had recovered from COVID-19. Sequenced: PBMCs or T cells enriched from blood (not recorded which). The CDR3 spells CASSDRVTTEAFF. CDR3 sequence (DNA): TGCGCCAGCAGCGACAGGGTAACGACTGAAGCTTTCTTT.